Included here is one T cell receptor beta chain sequence, with context. Its cognate antigen is unknown. TCRdb analysed the reads with MiXCR anew, one entry per CDR3 protein. The sample lists 550,000 to 850,000 distinct CDR3 sequences, around a third occurring once. Germline assignment: CDR1 LGHNT and CDR2 FRNRAP. This CDR3 contains 14 residues. J was trimmed by 7 bases and V by 6 bases; bases with no gene match: 8. The sample belongs to a study of T cell repertoires in cytomegalovirus infection. Study background: Both CMV infection and a matching HLA type were indicated by public TCR beta signatures. Study results and caveats: HLA-C-restricted CMV-specific TCR beta clonotypes were dominant in the ex vivo response. Cumulated frequencies of public TCR beta families served to identify carriers of CMV plus the relevant HLA.

The TCR was taken from a human donor in good health (CMV status not recorded). Some clones in this sample may be carry-over from other donors' samples. This chain connects TRBV12-5 to TRBJ1-5; 8 nucleotides align to TRBD1. This specimen consisted of cultured PBMCs, obtained from culture after CMV antigen stimulation. CDR3 protein: CASGHRGRRQPQHF. Here the CDR3 DNA reads TGTGCTAGTGGACACAGGGGGAGACGCCAGCCCCAGCATTTT.